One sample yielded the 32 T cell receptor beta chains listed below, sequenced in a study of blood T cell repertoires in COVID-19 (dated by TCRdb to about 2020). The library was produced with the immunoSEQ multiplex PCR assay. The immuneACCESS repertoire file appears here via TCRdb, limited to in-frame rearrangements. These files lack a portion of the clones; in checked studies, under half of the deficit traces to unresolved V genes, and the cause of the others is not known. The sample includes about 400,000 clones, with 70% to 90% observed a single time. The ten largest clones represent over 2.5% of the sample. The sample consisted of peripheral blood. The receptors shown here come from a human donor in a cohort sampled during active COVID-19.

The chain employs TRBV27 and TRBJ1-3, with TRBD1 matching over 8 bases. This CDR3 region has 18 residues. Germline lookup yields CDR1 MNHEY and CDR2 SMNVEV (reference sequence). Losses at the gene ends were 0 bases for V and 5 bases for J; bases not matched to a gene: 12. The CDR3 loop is CASSLSAPGQVARNTIYF. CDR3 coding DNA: TGTGCCAGCAGTTTATCGGCCCCGGGACAGGTAGCTAGAAACACCATATATTTT.

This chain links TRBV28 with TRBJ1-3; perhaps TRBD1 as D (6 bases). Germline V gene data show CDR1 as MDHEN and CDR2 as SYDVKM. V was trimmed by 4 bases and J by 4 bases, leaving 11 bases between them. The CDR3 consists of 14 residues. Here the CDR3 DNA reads TGTGCCAGCAGTTCAGGGGATCCGGGAAACACCATATATTTT. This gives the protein CASSSGDPGNTIYF. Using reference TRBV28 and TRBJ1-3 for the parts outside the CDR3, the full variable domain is DVKVTQSSRYLVKRTGEKVFLECVQDMDHENMFWYRQDPGLGLRLIYFSYDVKMKEKGDIPEGYSVSREKKERFSLILESASTNQTSMYLCASSSGDPGNTIYFGEGSWLTVV.

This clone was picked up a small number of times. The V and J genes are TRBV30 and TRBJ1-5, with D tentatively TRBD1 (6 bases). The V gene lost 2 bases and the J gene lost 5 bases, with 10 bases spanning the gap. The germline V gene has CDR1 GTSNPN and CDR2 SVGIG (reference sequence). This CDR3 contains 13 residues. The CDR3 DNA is TGTGCCTGGAGTCCACAGGGCGATCAGCCCCAGCATTTT. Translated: CAWSPQGDQPQHF.

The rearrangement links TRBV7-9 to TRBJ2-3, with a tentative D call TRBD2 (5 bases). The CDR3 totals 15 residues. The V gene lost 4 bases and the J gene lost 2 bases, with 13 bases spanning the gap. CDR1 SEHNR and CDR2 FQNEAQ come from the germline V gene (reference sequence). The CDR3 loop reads CASSSEGQITDTQYF. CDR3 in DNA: TGTGCCAGCAGCTCAGAGGGCCAGATCACAGATACGCAGTATTTT.

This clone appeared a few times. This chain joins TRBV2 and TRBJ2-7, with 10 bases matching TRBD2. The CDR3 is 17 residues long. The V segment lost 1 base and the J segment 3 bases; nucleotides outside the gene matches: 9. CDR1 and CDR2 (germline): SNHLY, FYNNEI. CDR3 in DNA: TGTGCCAGCAGTGAAGGAGCCCTAGCGGGAGCCAACTACGAGCAGTACTTC. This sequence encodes CASSEGALAGANYEQYF.

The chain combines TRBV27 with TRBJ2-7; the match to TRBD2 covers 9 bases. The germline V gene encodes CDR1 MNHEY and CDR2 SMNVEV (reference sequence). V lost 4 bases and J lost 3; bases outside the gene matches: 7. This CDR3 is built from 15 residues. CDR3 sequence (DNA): TGTGCCAGCAGTTCCCAATTAGCGGGGGTCTACGAGCAGTACTTC. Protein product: CASSSQLAGVYEQYF.

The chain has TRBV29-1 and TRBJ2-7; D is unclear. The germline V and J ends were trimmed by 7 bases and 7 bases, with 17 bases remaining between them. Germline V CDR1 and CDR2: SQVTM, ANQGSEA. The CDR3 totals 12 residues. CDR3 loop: CSAHNRGGEQYF. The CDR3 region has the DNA TGCAGCGCCCACAATAGAGGCGGAGAGCAGTACTTC.

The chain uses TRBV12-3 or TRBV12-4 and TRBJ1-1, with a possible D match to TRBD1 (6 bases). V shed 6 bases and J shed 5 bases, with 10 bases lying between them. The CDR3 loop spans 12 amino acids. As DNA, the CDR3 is TGTGCCAGCAGACAGGGAAGGACTGAAGCTTTCTTT. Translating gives CASRQGRTEAFF.

The CDR3 sequence: CASKVHRDSNKYEQYF. The CDR3 nucleotides read TGTGCCAGTAAAGTACACCGGGACAGCAATAAATACGAGCAGTACTTC. The chain is built from TRBV27 and TRBJ2-7, with 7 bases identical to TRBD1. The CDR3 has 16 residues. Germline CDR1 is MNHEY and CDR2 is SMNVEV (reference sequence). V shed 9 bases, J shed 4 bases, and the junction held 18 bases outside the gene matches.

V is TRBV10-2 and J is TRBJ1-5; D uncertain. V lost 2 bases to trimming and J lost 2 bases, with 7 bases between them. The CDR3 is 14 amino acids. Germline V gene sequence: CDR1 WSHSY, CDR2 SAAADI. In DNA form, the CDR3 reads TGCGCCAGCAGTGAGGCCCGGGGCAATCAGCCCCAGCATTTT. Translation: CASSEARGNQPQHF.

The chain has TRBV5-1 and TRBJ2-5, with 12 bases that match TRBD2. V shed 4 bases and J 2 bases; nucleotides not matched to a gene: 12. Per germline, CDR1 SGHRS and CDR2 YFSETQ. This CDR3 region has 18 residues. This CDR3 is CASSQGLAGTITQETQYF. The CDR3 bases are TGCGCCAGCAGCCAGGGACTAGCGGGCACCATCACACAAGAGACCCAGTACTTC.

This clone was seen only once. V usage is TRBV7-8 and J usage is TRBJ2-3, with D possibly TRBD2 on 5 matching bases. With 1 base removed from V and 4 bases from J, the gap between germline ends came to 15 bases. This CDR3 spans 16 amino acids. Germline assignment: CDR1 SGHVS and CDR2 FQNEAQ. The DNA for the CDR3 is TGTGCCAGCAGCTTAGTAACCGGGAACGCCGCAGATACGCAGTATTTT. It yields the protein CASSLVTGNAADTQYF.

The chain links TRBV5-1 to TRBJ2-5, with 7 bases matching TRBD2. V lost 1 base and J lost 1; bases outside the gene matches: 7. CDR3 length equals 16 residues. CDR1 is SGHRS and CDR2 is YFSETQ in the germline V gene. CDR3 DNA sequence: TGCGCCAGCAGCTTGTCTCAATCGGGGGGCCAAGAGACCCAGTACTTC. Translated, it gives CASSLSQSGGQETQYF.

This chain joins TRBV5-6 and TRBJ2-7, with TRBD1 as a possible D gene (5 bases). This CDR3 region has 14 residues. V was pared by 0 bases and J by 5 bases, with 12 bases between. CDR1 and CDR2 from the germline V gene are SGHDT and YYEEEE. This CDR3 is CASSLGSGSDEQYF. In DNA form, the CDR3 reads TGTGCCAGCAGCTTGGGGTCAGGGTCGGACGAGCAGTACTTC.

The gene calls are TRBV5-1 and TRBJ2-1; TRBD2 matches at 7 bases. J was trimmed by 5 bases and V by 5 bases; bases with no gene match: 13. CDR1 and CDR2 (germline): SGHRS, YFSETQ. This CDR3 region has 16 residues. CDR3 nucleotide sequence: TGCGCCAGCAGTCCGGGTGACTATGCGGGGGACAATGAGCAGTTCTTC. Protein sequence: CASSPGDYAGDNEQFF.

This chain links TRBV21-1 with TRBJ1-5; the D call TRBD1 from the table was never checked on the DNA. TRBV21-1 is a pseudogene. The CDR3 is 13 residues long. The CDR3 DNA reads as TGTGCCAGCAGCCGAAGACAGCCTCAGCCCCAGCATTTT. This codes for CASSRRQPQPQHF.

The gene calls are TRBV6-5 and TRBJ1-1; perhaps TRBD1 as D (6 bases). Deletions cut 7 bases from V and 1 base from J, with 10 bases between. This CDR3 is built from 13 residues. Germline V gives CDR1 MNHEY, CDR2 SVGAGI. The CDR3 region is CASTQTGNTEAFF. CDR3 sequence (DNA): TGTGCCAGCACCCAGACAGGGAACACTGAAGCTTTCTTT.

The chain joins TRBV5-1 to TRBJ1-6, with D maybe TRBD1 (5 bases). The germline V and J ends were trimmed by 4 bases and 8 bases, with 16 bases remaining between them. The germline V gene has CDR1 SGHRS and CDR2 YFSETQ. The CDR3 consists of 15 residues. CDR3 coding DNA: TGCGCCAGCAGCCCCCGGGGACTGGTGGATTCACCCCTCCACTTT. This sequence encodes CASSPRGLVDSPLHF. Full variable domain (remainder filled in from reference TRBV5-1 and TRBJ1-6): KAGVTQTPRYLIKTRGQQVTLSCSPISGHRSVSWYQQTPGQGLQFLFEYFSETQRNKGNFPGRFSGRQFSNSRSEMNVSTLELGDSALYLCASSPRGLVDSPLHFGNGTRLTVT.

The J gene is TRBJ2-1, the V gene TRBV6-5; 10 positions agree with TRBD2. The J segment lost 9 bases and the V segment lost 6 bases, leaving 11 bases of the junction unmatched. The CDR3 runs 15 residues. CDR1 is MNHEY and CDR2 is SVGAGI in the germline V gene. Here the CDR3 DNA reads TGTGCCAGCAGAGGAGCGGGGGGGCGTTTCGGTGAGCAGTTCTTC. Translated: CASRGAGGRFGEQFF.

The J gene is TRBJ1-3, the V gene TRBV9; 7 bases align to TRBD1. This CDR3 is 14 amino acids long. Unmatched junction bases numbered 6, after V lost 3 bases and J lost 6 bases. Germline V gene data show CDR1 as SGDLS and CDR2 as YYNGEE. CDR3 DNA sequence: TGTGCCAGCAGCGAGGGGACAGACACAAACACCATATATTTT. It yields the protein CASSEGTDTNTIYF.

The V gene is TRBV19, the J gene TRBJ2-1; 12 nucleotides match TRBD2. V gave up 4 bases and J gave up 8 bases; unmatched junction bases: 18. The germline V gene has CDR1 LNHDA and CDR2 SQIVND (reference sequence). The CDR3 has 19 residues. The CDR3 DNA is TGTGCCAGTAGTACCACTCTAGCGGGGGGGCCCGGTGCGATGGATGAGCAGTTCTTC. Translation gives CASSTTLAGGPGAMDEQFF.

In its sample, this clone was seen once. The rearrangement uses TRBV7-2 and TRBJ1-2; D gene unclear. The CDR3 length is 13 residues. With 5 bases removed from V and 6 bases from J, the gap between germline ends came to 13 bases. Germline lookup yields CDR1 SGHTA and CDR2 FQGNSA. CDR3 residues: CASSEQRLDGYTF. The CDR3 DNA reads TGTGCCAGCAGCGAGCAGCGTCTAGATGGCTACACCTTC. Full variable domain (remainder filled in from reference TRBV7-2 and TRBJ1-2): GAGVSQSPSNKVTEKGKDVELRCDPISGHTALYWYRQSLGQGLEFLIYFQGNSAPDKSGLPSDRFSAERTGGSVSTLTIQRTQQEDSAVYLCASSEQRLDGYTFGSGTRLTVV.

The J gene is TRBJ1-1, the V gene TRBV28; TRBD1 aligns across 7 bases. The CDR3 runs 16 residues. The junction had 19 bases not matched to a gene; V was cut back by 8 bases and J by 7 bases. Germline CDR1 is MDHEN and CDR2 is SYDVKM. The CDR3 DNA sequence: TGTGCCAGCGGTCAGGGGCAGGGGGGACCAAGGGGTGAAGCTTTCTTT. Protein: CASGQGQGGPRGEAFF.

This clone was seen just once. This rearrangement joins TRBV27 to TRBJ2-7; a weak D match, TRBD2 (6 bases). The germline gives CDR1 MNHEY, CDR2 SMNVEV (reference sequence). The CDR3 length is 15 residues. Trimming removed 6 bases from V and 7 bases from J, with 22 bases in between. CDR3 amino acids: CASSSTRTVRGEQYF. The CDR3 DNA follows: TGTGCCAGCAGCTCGACTCGGACGGTGCGGGGAGAGCAGTACTTC.

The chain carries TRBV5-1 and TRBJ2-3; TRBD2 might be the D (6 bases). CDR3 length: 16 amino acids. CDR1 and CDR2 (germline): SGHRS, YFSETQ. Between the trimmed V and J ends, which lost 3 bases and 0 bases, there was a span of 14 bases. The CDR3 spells CASSSEGRTSTDTQYF. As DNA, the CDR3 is TGCGCCAGCAGCTCGGAGGGACGGACCAGCACAGATACGCAGTATTTT.

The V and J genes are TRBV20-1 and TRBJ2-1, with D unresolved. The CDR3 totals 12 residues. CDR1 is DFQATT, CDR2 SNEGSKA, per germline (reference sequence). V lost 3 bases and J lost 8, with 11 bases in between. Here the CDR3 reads CSASTSRDEQFF. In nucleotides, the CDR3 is TGCAGTGCTAGTACTTCCCGGGATGAGCAGTTCTTC.

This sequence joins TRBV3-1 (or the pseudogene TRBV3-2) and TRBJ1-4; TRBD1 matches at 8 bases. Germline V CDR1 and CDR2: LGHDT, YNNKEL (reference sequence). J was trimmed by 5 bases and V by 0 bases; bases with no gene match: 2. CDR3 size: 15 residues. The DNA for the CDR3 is TGTGCCAGCAGCCAAGAGGGACAGGAGAATGAAAAACTGTTTTTT. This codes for CASSQEGQENEKLFF.

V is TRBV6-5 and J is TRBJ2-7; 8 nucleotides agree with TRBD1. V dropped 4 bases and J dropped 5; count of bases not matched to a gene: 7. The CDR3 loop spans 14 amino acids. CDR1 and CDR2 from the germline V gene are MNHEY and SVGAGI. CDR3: CASSWGQASDEQYF. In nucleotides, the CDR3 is TGTGCCAGCAGTTGGGGACAGGCGAGTGACGAGCAGTACTTC.

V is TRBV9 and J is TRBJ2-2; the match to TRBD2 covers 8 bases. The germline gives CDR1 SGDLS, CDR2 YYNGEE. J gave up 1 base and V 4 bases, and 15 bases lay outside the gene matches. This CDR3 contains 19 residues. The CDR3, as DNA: TGTGCCAGCAGCCCCCCCCCGAGCGGGAGTGTGAGGAACACCGGGGAGCTGTTTTTT. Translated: CASSPPPSGSVRNTGELFF.

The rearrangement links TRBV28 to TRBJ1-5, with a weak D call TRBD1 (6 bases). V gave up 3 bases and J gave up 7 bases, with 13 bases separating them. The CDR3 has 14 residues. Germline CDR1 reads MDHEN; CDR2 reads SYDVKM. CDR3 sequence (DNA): TGTGCCAGCAGTTTGTTCCGGGGGGCCCAGCCCCAGCATTTT. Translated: CASSLFRGAQPQHF.

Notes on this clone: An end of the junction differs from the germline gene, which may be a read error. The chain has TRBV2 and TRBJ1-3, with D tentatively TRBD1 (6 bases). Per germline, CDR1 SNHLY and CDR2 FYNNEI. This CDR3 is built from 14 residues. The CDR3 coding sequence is TGTGCCAGCAGACTCGGGACAAGGGGAAGCACCATATATTTT. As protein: CASRLGTRGSTIYF.

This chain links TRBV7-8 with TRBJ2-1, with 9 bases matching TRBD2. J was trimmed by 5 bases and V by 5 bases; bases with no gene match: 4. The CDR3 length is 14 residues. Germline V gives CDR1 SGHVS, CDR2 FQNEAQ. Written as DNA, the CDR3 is TGTGCCAGCAGCCTGACTAGCGGCGACAATGAGCAGTTCTTC. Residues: CASSLTSGDNEQFF.